The 27 T cell receptor beta chains below come from one sample, sequenced in a study of blood T cell repertoires in COVID-19. TCRdb's table, derived via immunoSEQ multiplex PCR, lists solely in-frame clones and lacks some. In the table there are approximately 130,000 clones, approximately 85% of which are singletons. Sequencing was carried out using peripheral blood. These receptor sequences come from a human donor in a cohort sampled during active COVID-19.

V is TRBV6-1 and J is TRBJ1-5; D not resolved. The CDR3 runs 13 residues. Trimming took off 3 bases at V and 6 bases at J, with 9 bases between the two ends. Per germline, CDR1 MNHNS and CDR2 SASEGT. This chain's CDR3 is CASSEQGSQPQHF. The CDR3, as DNA: TGTGCCAGCAGTGAGCAAGGGAGTCAGCCCCAGCATTTT.

The J gene is TRBJ1-5, the V gene TRBV6-6; TRBD1 aligns across 10 bases. The CDR3 extends over 16 amino acids. Germline V gene sequence: CDR1 MNHNY, CDR2 SVGAGI (reference sequence). Unmatched junction bases numbered 4, after V lost 2 bases and J lost 3 bases. CDR3 loop: CASSYGTGASNQPQHF. The CDR3 DNA follows: TGTGCCAGCAGTTACGGGACAGGGGCTTCCAATCAGCCCCAGCATTTT.

This clone was observed once. V gene TRBV4-3 combines with J gene TRBJ2-2; TRBD1 matches at 7 bases. Germline CDR1 is LGHNA and CDR2 is YSLEER. V lost 0 bases, J lost 1 base, and 8 bases stayed unmatched. The CDR3 runs 18 residues. The CDR3 nucleotides read TGCGCCAGCAGCCAAGAAAGAACCGGGACAGTGAACACCGGGGAGCTGTTTTTT. Its translation is CASSQERTGTVNTGELFF.

The chain couples TRBV3-1 (or the pseudogene TRBV3-2) to TRBJ2-5; 7 bases are shared with TRBD2. The CDR3 is made up of 13 amino acids. Trimming at V came to 4 bases and at J to 5 bases, leaving 4 bases not matched to a gene. The germline CDR1 and CDR2 sequences are LGHDT and YNNKEL (reference sequence). CDR3 protein: CASSPSGLETQYF. The CDR3 DNA sequence: TGTGCCAGCAGCCCTAGCGGCCTCGAGACCCAGTACTTC.

This chain connects TRBV5-1 to TRBJ1-2, with 7 nucleotides matching TRBD1. The CDR3 covers 15 residues. The germline V gene encodes CDR1 SGHRS and CDR2 YFSETQ. Trimming took 5 bases from V and 7 from J; bases not matched to a gene: 14. CDR3 sequence: CASSTTGKQGGGYTF. The CDR3 DNA reads TGCGCCAGCAGTACGACAGGGAAACAGGGAGGTGGCTACACCTTC.

V is TRBV9 and J is TRBJ1-3; the D is unclear. Trimming pared 4 bases from V and 6 bases from J, leaving 14 bases between. In germline, CDR1 is SGDLS, CDR2 YYNGEE. The CDR3 consists of 14 residues. CDR3 residues: CASSREGLANTIYF. The CDR3 bases are TGTGCCAGCAGCAGAGAGGGTCTCGCAAACACCATATATTTT.

This clone has just a few counts. The chain has TRBV6-5 and TRBJ2-3; TRBD2 agrees at 7 bases. CDR1 and CDR2 from the germline V gene are MNHEY and SVGAGI. There are 13 residues in the CDR3. After removal of 6 bases from V and 2 bases from J, the junction contained 2 bases not matched to a gene. The CDR3 loop reads CASRRDYTDTQYF. The DNA for the CDR3 is TGTGCCAGCAGACGGGACTACACAGATACGCAGTATTTT.

This clone was found once. This chain connects TRBV18 to TRBJ1-1; D gene ambiguous. Germline CDR1 and CDR2: KGHSH and LQKENI. CDR3 size: 15 residues. The V end was cut by 4 bases, the J end by 0 bases, with 12 bases between. In DNA form, the CDR3 reads TGTGCCAGCTCACAGTTAGAGGCCATGAACACTGAAGCTTTCTTT. Its protein is CASSQLEAMNTEAFF.

This sequence joins TRBV25-1 and TRBJ2-3; D might be TRBD2 (6 bases). Germline V gene data show CDR1 as MGHDK and CDR2 as SYGVNS. V lost 0 bases and J 0 bases, leaving 13 bases between the germline ends. The CDR3 has 17 residues. This CDR3 is CASSEYGGWASTDTQYF. CDR3 nucleotide sequence: TGTGCCAGCAGTGAATATGGGGGGTGGGCTAGCACAGATACGCAGTATTTT.

V usage is TRBV25-1 and J usage is TRBJ1-6; 9 bases agree with TRBD1. The germline V gene encodes CDR1 MGHDK and CDR2 SYGVNS. The CDR3 sequence is 15 residues long. Germline trimming cut 6 bases from V and 8 bases from J; bases unmatched to any gene: 8. The DNA of the CDR3 is TGTGCCAGCAGCAGCCCGACAGGGGGTTATTCACCCCTCCACTTT. This gives the protein CASSSPTGGYSPLHF.

This chain links TRBV5-1 with TRBJ2-3, with D maybe TRBD1 (5 bases). This CDR3 comprises 16 residues. Trimming removed 4 bases from V and 2 bases from J, with 17 bases in between. From germline, CDR1 is SGHRS and CDR2 YFSETQ. The CDR3 reads CASSPLQGGATDTQYF. For the CDR3, the DNA is TGCGCCAGCAGCCCCCTCCAGGGTGGGGCCACAGATACGCAGTATTTT.

The gene calls are TRBV18 and TRBJ1-3; a possible D gene is TRBD1 (6 bases). This CDR3 comprises 15 residues. The V gene's germline CDR1 is KGHSH and CDR2 LQKENI. V was shortened by 3 bases and J by 3 bases, with 12 bases between the two germline ends. CDR3 sequence reads: CASSPPGELGNTIYF. The CDR3 coding sequence is TGTGCCAGCTCACCCCCAGGGGAACTTGGAAACACCATATATTTT.

The gene calls are TRBV9 and TRBJ1-3, with a tentative D call TRBD1 (6 bases). The CDR3 is 16 amino acids. Per the germline V gene, CDR1 is SGDLS and CDR2 is YYNGEE. Trimming stripped 0 bases from V and 0 bases from J, with 10 bases between. CDR3 DNA: TGTGCCAGCAGCGTAGGAACAGGGCCCTCTGGAAACACCATATATTTT. As protein: CASSVGTGPSGNTIYF.

The chain carries TRBV28 and TRBJ2-2; D gene unclear. CDR1 is MDHEN, CDR2 SYDVKM, per germline. The ends were cut back, 7 bases at V and 1 base at J, with 7 bases in the middle. This CDR3 has 13 residues. This CDR3 reads CASTDKNTGELFF. In DNA form, the CDR3 reads TGTGCCAGCACCGACAAGAACACCGGGGAGCTGTTTTTT.

The chain is built from TRBV6-5 and TRBJ1-5; 7 bases line up with TRBD1. Germline-derived CDR1 and CDR2 are MNHEY and SVGAGI. V lost 5 bases to trimming and J lost 3 bases; unmatched junction nucleotides: 7. The CDR3 sequence is 15 residues long. CDR3 coding DNA: TGTGCCAGCAGTCCGGGACAGAACCACAATCAGCCCCAGCATTTT. It is translated as CASSPGQNHNQPQHF.

The V call is TRBV4-1, the J call TRBJ2-7; D is unclear. This CDR3 comprises 13 residues. The germline V and J ends were trimmed by 0 bases and 7 bases, with 10 bases remaining between them. Germline V gene data show CDR1 as MGHRA and CDR2 as YSYEKL. CDR3 nucleotide sequence: TGCGCCAGCAGCCAAGAGGCCAGGTGGGAGCAGTACGTC. Translating gives CASSQEARWEQYV.

Only a few counts were recorded for this clone. V usage is TRBV7-6 and J usage is TRBJ1-3; possibly TRBD1 for D (5 bases). V shed 5 bases and J shed 3 bases, with 8 bases lying between them. Per the germline V gene, CDR1 is SGHVS and CDR2 is FNYEAQ. The CDR3 runs 13 residues. CDR3 in amino acids: CASSLQGGNTIYF. The CDR3 DNA sequence: TGTGCCAGCAGCCTCCAGGGTGGAAACACCATATATTTT.

This clone appeared once. This chain links TRBV5-5 with TRBJ2-7, with 9 bases identical to TRBD1. This CDR3 has 15 amino acids. Losses at the gene ends were 0 bases for V and 3 bases for J; bases not matched to a gene: 4. From germline, CDR1 is SGHKS and CDR2 YYEKEE (reference sequence). Here the CDR3 reads CASSLAATGGYEQYF. Written as DNA, the CDR3 is TGTGCCAGCAGCTTGGCCGCGACAGGGGGCTACGAGCAGTACTTC. Full variable domain (missing parts from reference TRBV5-5 and TRBJ2-7): DAGVTQSPTHLIKTRGQQVTLRCSPISGHKSVSWYQQVLGQGPQFIFQYYEKEERGRGNFPDRFSARQFPNYSSELNVNALLLGDSALYLCASSLAATGGYEQYFGPGTRLTVT.

V is TRBV15 and J is TRBJ2-7, with D possibly TRBD2 on 6 matching bases. Trimming took 1 base from V and 5 from J, leaving 9 bases between them. The CDR3 is 13 amino acids. CDR1 is LNHNV and CDR2 is YYDKDF in the germline V gene (reference sequence). CDR3 bases: TGTGCCACCAGCAGAGGGGGGGATGACGAGCAGTACGTC. It translates to CATSRGGDDEQYV.

The V and J genes are TRBV2 and TRBJ2-1, with 11 positions matching TRBD2. With V trimmed by 4 bases and J by 5 bases, 10 bases remained unmatched. Germline V gene sequence: CDR1 SNHLY, CDR2 FYNNEI. CDR3 length: 17 amino acids. DNA of the CDR3: TGTGCCAGCAGTGTTTATTTCGGGACTAGCGGAAACAATGAGCAGTTCTTC. This encodes CASSVYFGTSGNNEQFF. The variable domain in full, completed from reference TRBV2 and TRBJ2-1, reads EPEVTQTPSHQVTQMGQEVILRCVPISNHLYFYWYRQILGQKVEFLVSFYNNEISEKSEIFDDQFSVERPDGSNFTLKIRSTKLEDSAMYFCASSVYFGTSGNNEQFFGPGTRLTVL.

This chain joins TRBV6-6 and TRBJ1-2; D gene ambiguous. The CDR3 covers 14 residues. V lost 8 bases to trimming and J lost 0 bases, with 13 bases between them. Germline-derived CDR1 and CDR2 are MNHNY and SVGAGI (reference sequence). In DNA, the CDR3 is TGTGCCAGCCAAATACTCCAAGCTAACTATGGCTACACCTTC. It encodes CASQILQANYGYTF.

The V call is TRBV16, the J call TRBJ2-7, with a tentative D call TRBD2 (5 bases). Trimming took off 1 base at V and 2 bases at J, with 9 bases between the two ends. The CDR3 covers 14 residues. CDR1 KGHSY and CDR2 FQNENV come from the germline V gene. This CDR3 reads CASSQFGVTYEQYV. The CDR3, as DNA: TGTGCCAGCAGCCAATTCGGGGTAACCTACGAGCAGTACGTC.

This sequence joins TRBV13 and TRBJ1-1, with D possibly matching TRBD1 (6 bases). V was trimmed by 8 bases and J by 0 bases, leaving 10 bases between them. Germline CDR1 is PRHDT and CDR2 is FYEKMQ (reference sequence). The CDR3 contains 13 residues. The CDR3 coding sequence is TGTGCCAGCGAGACAGGTTTGAACACTGAAGCTTTCTTT. Its protein product is CASETGLNTEAFF.

The rearrangement links TRBV27 to TRBJ2-7, with D tentatively TRBD1 (5 bases). Per the germline V gene, CDR1 is MNHEY and CDR2 is SMNVEV (reference sequence). This CDR3 comprises 15 residues. Trimming cost V 2 bases and J 3 bases, with 14 bases left between them. The CDR3 region is CASSLGASFNYEQYF. Here the CDR3 DNA reads TGTGCCAGCAGTTTAGGGGCCTCGTTTAACTACGAGCAGTACTTC.

In DNA form, the CDR3 reads TGCGCCAGCAGGATCGGGCCAGGGACTTTGGATGAGCAGTTCTTC. Its translation is CASRIGPGTLDEQFF. The V call is TRBV4-1, the J call TRBJ2-1; a weak D match, TRBD2 (6 bases). The V end was cut by 6 bases, the J end by 8 bases, with 20 bases between. The CDR3 loop spans 15 amino acids. Per germline, CDR1 MGHRA and CDR2 YSYEKL.

The chain employs TRBV5-1 and TRBJ1-5, with D unclear. CDR3 length equals 15 residues. Trimming cost V 0 bases and J 5 bases, with 12 bases left between them. Germline V lookup: CDR1 SGHRS, CDR2 YFSETQ. The chain's CDR3 is CASSLVLAGDQPQHF. CDR3 sequence (DNA): TGCGCCAGCAGCTTGGTTTTGGCAGGCGATCAGCCCCAGCATTTT.

The genes are TRBV9 and TRBJ2-5; 8 bases agree with TRBD2. The trim removed 4 bases at V and 1 base at J, leaving 6 bases unmatched. The CDR3 runs to 15 residues. The germline gives CDR1 SGDLS, CDR2 YYNGEE. As DNA, the CDR3 is TGTGCCAGCAGCTCTGCGACTAGCGTCCAAGAGACCCAGTACTTC. Protein product: CASSSATSVQETQYF.